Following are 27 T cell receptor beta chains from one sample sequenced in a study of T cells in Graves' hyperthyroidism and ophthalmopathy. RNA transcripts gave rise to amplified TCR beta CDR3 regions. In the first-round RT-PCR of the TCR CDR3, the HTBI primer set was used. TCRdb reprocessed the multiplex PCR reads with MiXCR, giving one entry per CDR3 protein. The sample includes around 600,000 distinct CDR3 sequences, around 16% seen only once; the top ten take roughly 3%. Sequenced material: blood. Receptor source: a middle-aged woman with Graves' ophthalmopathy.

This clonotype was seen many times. CDR3 sequence (DNA): TGCGCCAGCAGCTTGGGATGGGGACAGGGGATCATGAACACTGAAGCTTTCTTT. This sequence encodes CASSLGWGQGIMNTEAFF. J is TRBJ1-1 and V is TRBV5-1; 10 bases match TRBD1. V dropped 0 bases and J dropped 0; count of bases not matched to a gene: 8. Looked up from germline, CDR1 is SGHRS and CDR2 is YFSETQ. The CDR3 runs to 18 residues.

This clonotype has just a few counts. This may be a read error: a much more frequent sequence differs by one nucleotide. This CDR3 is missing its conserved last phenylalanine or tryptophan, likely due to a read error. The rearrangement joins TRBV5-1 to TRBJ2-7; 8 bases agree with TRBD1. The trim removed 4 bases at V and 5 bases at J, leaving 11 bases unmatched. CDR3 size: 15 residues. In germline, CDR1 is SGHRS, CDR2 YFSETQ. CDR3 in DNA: TGCGCCAGCAGCCTCGGACAGGGTAAGATCGACGAGCAGTACCTC. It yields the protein CASSLGQGKIDEQYL.

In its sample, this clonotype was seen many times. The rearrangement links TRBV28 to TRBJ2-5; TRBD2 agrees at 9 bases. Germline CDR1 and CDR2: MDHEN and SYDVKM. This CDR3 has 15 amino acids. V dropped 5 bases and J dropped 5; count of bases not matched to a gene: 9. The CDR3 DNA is TGTGCCAGCAGTAGGACCGGGACTAGCAGGGAGACCCAGTACTTC. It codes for CASSRTGTSRETQYF.

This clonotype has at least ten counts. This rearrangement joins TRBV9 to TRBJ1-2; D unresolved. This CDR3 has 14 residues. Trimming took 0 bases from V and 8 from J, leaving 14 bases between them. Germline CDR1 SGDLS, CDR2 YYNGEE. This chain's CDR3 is CASSVASSAGGYTF. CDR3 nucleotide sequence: TGTGCCAGCAGCGTAGCAAGCTCGGCGGGAGGCTACACCTTC.

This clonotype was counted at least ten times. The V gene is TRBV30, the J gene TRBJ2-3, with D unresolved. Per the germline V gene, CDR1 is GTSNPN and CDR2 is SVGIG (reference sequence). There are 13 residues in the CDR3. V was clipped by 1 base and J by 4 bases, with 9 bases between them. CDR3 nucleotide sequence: TGTGCCTGGAGTGGAGACCAGGCAGATACGCAGTATTTT. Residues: CAWSGDQADTQYF.

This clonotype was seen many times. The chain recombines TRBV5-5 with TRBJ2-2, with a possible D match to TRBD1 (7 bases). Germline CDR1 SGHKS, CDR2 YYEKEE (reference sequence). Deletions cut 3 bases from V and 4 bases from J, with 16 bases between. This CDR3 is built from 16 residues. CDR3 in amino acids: CASSSEGASVTGELFF. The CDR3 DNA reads TGTGCCAGCAGCTCGGAGGGGGCGTCGGTCACCGGGGAGCTGTTTTTT.

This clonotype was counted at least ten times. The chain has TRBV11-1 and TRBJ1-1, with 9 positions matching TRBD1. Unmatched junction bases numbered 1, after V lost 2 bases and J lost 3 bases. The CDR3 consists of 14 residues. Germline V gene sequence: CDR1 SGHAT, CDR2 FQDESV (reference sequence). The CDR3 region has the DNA TGTGCCAGCAGCTTAAGGACAGGGGACACTGAAGCTTTCTTT. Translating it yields CASSLRTGDTEAFF.

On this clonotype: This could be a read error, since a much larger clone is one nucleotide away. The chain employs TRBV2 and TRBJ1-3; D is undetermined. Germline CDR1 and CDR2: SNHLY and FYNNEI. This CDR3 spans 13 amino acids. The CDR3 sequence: CASSLNSGNTTYF. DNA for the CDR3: TGTGCCAGCAGTTTGAACTCTGGAAACACCACATATTTT.

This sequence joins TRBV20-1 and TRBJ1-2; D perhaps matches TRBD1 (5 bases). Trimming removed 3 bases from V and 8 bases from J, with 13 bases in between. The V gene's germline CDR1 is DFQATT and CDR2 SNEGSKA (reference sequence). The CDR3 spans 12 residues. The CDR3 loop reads CSARRVGDGYTF. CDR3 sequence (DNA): TGCAGTGCTAGGCGGGTGGGGGACGGCTACACCTTC.

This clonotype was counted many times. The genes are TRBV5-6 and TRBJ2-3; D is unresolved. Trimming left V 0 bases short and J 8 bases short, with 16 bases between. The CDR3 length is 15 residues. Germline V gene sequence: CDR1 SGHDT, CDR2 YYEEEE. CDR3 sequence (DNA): TGTGCCAGCAGCTTGGGGCAGGACCCTCTGGGTACGCAGTATTTT. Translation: CASSLGQDPLGTQYF.

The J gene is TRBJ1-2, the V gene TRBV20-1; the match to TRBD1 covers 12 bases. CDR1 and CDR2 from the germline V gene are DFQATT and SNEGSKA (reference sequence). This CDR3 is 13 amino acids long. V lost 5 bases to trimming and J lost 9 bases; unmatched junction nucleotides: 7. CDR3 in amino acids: CSASGTGGERYTF. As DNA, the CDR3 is TGCAGTGCTTCAGGGACAGGGGGCGAGCGCTACACCTTC.

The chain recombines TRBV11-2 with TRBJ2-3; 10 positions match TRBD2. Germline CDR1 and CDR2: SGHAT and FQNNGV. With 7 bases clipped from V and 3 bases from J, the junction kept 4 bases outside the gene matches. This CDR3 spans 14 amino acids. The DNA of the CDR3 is TGTGCCAGCAAACCGGGACTAGCGACAGATACGCAGTATTTT. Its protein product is CASKPGLATDTQYF.

CDR3: CASSVTPEREKLFF. The CDR3 DNA reads TGTGCCAGCAGCGTGACACCGGAGCGGGAAAAACTGTTTTTT. The genes are TRBV9 and TRBJ1-4, with D unresolved. With 2 bases removed from V and 8 bases from J, the gap between germline ends came to 13 bases. CDR3 size: 14 residues. Looked up from germline, CDR1 is SGDLS and CDR2 is YYNGEE.

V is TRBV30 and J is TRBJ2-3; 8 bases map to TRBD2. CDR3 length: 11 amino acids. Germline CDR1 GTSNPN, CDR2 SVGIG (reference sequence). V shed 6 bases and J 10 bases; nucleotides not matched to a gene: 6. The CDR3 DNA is TGTGCCTGTGCTTCGGGGGGGCCGCAGTATTTT. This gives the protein CACASGGPQYF. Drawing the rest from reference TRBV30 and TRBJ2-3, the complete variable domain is SQTIHQWPATLVQPVGSPLSLECTVEGTSNPNLYWYRQAAGRGLQLLFYSVGIGQISSEVPQNLSASRPQDRQFILSSKKLLLSDSGFYLCACASGGPQYFGPGTRLTVL.

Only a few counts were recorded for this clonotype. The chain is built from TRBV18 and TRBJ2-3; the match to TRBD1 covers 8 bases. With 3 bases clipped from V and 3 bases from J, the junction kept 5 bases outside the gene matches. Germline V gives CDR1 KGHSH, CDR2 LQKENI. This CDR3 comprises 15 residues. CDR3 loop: CASSPQGAQTDTQYF. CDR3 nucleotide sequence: TGTGCCAGCTCACCGCAGGGGGCGCAGACAGATACGCAGTATTTT.

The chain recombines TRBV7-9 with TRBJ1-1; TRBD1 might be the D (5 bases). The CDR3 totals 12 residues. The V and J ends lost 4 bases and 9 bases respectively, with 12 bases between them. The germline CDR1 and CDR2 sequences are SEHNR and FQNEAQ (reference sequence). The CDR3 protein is CASSYDSLKAFF. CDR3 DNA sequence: TGTGCCAGCAGCTACGACAGCCTCAAAGCTTTCTTT. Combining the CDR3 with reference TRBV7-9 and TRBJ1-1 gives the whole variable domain DTGVSQNPRHKITKRGQNVTFRCDPISEHNRLYWYRQTLGQGPEFLTYFQNEAQLEKSRLLSDRFSAERPKGSFSTLEIQRTEQGDSAMYLCASSYDSLKAFFGQGTRLTVV.

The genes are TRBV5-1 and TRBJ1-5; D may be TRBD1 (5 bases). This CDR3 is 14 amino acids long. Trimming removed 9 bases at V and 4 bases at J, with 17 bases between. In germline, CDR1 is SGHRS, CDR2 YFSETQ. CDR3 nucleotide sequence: TGCGCCAACGGACACCCCGGGCTGAATCAGCCCCAGCATTTT. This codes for CANGHPGLNQPQHF.

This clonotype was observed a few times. CDR3: CSGSPRSRTDQETQYF. CDR3 DNA: TGCAGCGGAAGCCCACGATCAAGGACAGACCAAGAGACCCAGTACTTC. The gene calls are TRBV29-1 and TRBJ2-5; a weak D match, TRBD1 (6 bases). V lost 7 bases, J lost 0 bases, and 21 bases lay in between. The germline V gene has CDR1 SQVTM and CDR2 ANQGSEA. The CDR3 covers 16 residues. The full variable domain, its missing parts supplied by reference TRBV29-1 and TRBJ2-5, is SAVISQKPSRDICQRGTSLTIQCQVDSQVTMMFWYRQQPGQSLTLIATANQGSEATYESGFVIDKFPISRPNLTFSTLTVSNMSPEDSSIYLCSGSPRSRTDQETQYFGPGTRLLVL.

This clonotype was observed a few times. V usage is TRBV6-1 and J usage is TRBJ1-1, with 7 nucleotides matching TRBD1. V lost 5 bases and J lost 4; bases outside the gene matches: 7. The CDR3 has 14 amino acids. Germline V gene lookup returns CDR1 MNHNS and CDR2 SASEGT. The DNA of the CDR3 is TGTGCCAGCAGTCCACAGGGGTCTACCACTGAAGCTTTCTTT. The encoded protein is CASSPQGSTTEAFF.

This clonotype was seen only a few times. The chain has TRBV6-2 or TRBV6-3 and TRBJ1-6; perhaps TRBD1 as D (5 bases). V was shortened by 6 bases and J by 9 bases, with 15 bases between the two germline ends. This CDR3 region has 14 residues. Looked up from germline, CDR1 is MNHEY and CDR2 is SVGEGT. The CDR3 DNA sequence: TGTGCCAGCAGCCCGACAGATTTTTCTTCACCCCTCCACTTT. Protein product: CASSPTDFSSPLHF.

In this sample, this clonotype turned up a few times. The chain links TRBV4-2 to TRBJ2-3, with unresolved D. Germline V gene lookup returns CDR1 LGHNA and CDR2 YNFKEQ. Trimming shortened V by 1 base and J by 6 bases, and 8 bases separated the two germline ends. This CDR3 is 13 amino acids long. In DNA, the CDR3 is TGTGCCAGCAGCCAAGGATCCGGGGATACGCAGTATTTT. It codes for CASSQGSGDTQYF.

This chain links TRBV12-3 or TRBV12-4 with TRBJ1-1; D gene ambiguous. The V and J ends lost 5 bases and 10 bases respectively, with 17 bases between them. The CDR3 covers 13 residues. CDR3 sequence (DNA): TGTGCCAGCAGTCCCGACGCGGTAGCAGGAGCTTTCTTT. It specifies CASSPDAVAGAFF.

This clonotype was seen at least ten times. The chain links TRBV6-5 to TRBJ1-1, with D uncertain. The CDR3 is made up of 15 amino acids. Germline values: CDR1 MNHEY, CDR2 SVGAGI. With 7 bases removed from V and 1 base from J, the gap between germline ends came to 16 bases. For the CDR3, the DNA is TGTGCCAGCAATCGAGGTGATAGGCGGAACACTGAAGCTTTCTTT. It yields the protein CASNRGDRRNTEAFF.

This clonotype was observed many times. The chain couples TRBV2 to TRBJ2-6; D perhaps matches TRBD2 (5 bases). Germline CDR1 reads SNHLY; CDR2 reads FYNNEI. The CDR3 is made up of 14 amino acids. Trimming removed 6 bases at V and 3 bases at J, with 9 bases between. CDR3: CASRREDGANVLTF. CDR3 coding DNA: TGTGCCAGCAGGAGGGAAGATGGGGCCAACGTCCTGACTTTC.

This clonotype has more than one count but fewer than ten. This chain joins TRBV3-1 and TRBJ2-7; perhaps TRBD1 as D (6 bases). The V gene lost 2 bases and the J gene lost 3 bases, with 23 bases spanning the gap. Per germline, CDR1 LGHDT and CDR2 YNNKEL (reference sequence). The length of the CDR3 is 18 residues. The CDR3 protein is CASSQLGTPEGIIYEQYF. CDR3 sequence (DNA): TGTGCCAGCAGCCAATTGGGGACACCCGAAGGAATTATCTACGAGCAGTACTTC.

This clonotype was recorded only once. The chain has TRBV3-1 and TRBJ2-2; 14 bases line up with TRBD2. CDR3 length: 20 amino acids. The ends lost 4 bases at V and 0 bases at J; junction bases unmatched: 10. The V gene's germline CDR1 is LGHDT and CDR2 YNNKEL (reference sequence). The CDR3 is CASSRNPGLAGAANTGELFF. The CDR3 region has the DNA TGTGCCAGCAGCCGAAATCCGGGACTAGCGGGAGCTGCGAACACCGGGGAGCTGTTTTTT.

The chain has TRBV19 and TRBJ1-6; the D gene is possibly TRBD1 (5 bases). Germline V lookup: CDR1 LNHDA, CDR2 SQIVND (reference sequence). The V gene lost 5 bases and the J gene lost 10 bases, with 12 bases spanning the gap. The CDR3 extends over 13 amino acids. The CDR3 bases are TGTGCCAGTAGTTCCCAGGGTGACTCACCCCTCCACTTT. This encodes CASSSQGDSPLHF. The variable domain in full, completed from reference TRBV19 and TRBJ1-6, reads DGGITQSPKYLFRKEGQNVTLSCEQNLNHDAMYWYRQDPGQGLRLIYYSQIVNDFQKGDIAEGYSVSREKKESFPLTVTSAQKNPTAFYLCASSSQGDSPLHFGNGTRLTVT.